This TCR beta chain was obtained from a study of response to subunit inactivated influenza vaccine. Study conclusions and caveats: After each seasonal influenza vaccination, few new T cells are recruited, the authors suggested.

This clonotype was observed many times. Antigen specificity is unknown. Using its own MiXCR run on the RT-PCR reads, TCRdb lists one record per CDR3 protein. The sample yields more than 700,000 distinct CDR3 sequences, over 20% seen once. The CDR3 is 15 amino acids. V was trimmed by 0 bases and J by 5 bases, leaving 13 bases between them. Germline-derived CDR1 and CDR2 are SGHRS and YFSETQ. This sequence originates from a man aged 45-65 years who received an inactivated influenza vaccine. Here the sequenced sample was PBMCs from blood, taken 5 days after vaccination. V is TRBV5-1 and J is TRBJ2-3, with D possibly matching TRBD2 (5 bases). Here the CDR3 reads CASSLAARVVDTQYF. CDR3 sequence (DNA): TGCGCCAGCAGCTTGGCCGCGAGGGTAGTAGATACGCAGTATTTT.